The 24 T cell receptor beta chains presented below share a single source sample, sequenced in a study of blood T cell repertoires in COVID-19. Measured with immunoSEQ multiplex PCR; TCRdb has only the in-frame clones, and not every one. The table shows some 72,000 clones, with around nine tenths occurring only once. The specimen was peripheral blood. Source of these receptors: a man between 45 and 60 years old with active or convalescent COVID-19.

This clone was seen a few times. The V and J genes are TRBV10-3 and TRBJ1-1; a weak D match, TRBD1 (5 bases). Germline loops: CDR1 ENHRY, CDR2 SYGVKD. The germline V and J ends were trimmed by 8 bases and 3 bases, with 13 bases remaining between them. The CDR3 has 13 amino acids. CDR3 coding DNA: TGTGCCATCTGGGGGGACCGGGACACTGAAGCTTTCTTT. Translation gives CAIWGDRDTEAFF.

This clone showed up just once. The chain couples TRBV28 to TRBJ1-6; 8 bases align to TRBD1. Germline CDR1 is MDHEN and CDR2 is SYDVKM. The V and J ends lost 5 bases and 8 bases, in that order; junction bases with no gene match: 8. The CDR3 extends over 15 amino acids. The CDR3 protein is CASSENRGRDSPLHF. The DNA of the CDR3 is TGTGCCAGCAGTGAGAACAGGGGGAGGGATTCACCCCTCCACTTT.

This clone appeared a single time. The chain uses TRBV18 and TRBJ1-4; TRBD1 might be the D (5 bases). Trimming removed 3 bases from V and 0 bases from J, with 14 bases in between. Germline V gene lookup returns CDR1 KGHSH and CDR2 LQKENI. CDR3 length: 17 amino acids. The CDR3 here is CASSPPGGSATNEKLFF. The CDR3 nucleotides read TGTGCCAGCTCACCCCCCGGGGGAAGTGCAACTAATGAAAAACTGTTTTTT.

The genes are TRBV10-2 and TRBJ1-5; D uncertain. The CDR3 is 12 amino acids. Germline V gene lookup returns CDR1 WSHSY and CDR2 SAAADI. Trimming took 3 bases from V and 6 from J, leaving 6 bases between them. CDR3 sequence (DNA): TGCGCCAGCAGTGAAACGGGTCAGCCCCAGCATTTT. Protein product: CASSETGQPQHF.

This clone showed up just once. The V call is TRBV24-1, the J call TRBJ2-3, with TRBD2 as a possible D gene (5 bases). The CDR3 consists of 16 residues. V was pared by 1 base and J by 0 bases, with 10 bases between. CDR1 and CDR2 from the germline V gene are KGHDR and SFDVKD. In DNA, the CDR3 is TGTGCCACCAGTGATTTAGAGGGTACTAGCACAGATACGCAGTATTTT. Protein: CATSDLEGTSTDTQYF.

V usage is TRBV7-2 and J usage is TRBJ2-3; 8 positions agree with TRBD2. After removal of 5 bases from V and 3 bases from J, the junction contained 10 bases not matched to a gene. Germline CDR1 reads SGHTA; CDR2 reads FQGNSA. This CDR3 comprises 16 residues. The CDR3 is CASSLGRGGATDTQYF. The CDR3 DNA reads as TGTGCCAGCAGCCTCGGTCGGGGGGGGGCGACAGATACGCAGTATTTT.

The chain is built from TRBV5-1 and TRBJ1-1; TRBD1 might be the D (5 bases). The CDR3 length is 15 residues. Per the germline V gene, CDR1 is SGHRS and CDR2 is YFSETQ. V was trimmed by 0 bases and J by 6 bases, leaving 15 bases between them. The CDR3 DNA follows: TGCGCCAGCAGCTTGGGGTTAACAGGCCCGTCTGAAGCTTTCTTT. It is translated as CASSLGLTGPSEAFF.

The chain recombines TRBV7-9 with TRBJ2-7; D may be TRBD1 (6 bases). Germline V gene sequence: CDR1 SEHNR, CDR2 FQNEAQ (reference sequence). V was cut by 6 bases and J by 0 bases, with 18 bases left in between. The CDR3 covers 16 residues. CDR3 in amino acids: CASSSGERRSSYEQYF. In nucleotides, the CDR3 is TGTGCCAGCAGTTCAGGGGAACGGCGGAGCTCCTACGAGCAGTACTTC.

The chain links TRBV6-2 or TRBV6-3 to TRBJ2-2; D perhaps matches TRBD1 (6 bases). Germline CDR1 and CDR2: MNHEY and SVGEGT. Trimming cost V 2 bases and J 3 bases, with 10 bases left between them. CDR3 length equals 15 residues. CDR3 bases: TGTGCCAGCAGTTACCGGGACACCCACACCGGGGAGCTGTTTTTT. Protein product: CASSYRDTHTGELFF.

This chain links TRBV5-1 with TRBJ2-5; 7 bases agree with TRBD2. The CDR3 length is 15 residues. Germline trimming cut 2 bases from V and 0 bases from J; bases unmatched to any gene: 4. From germline, CDR1 is SGHRS and CDR2 YFSETQ. CDR3 sequence (DNA): TGCGCCAGCAGCTTCCAAGCGGGGAACCAAGAGACCCAGTACTTC. This encodes CASSFQAGNQETQYF.

CDR3 loop: CATLQGSSNQPQHF. In DNA, the CDR3 is TGTGCCACTTTACAGGGGAGTAGCAATCAGCCCCAGCATTTT. The chain links TRBV6-5 to TRBJ1-5; 7 positions match TRBD1. J gave up 0 bases and V 10 bases, and 6 bases lay outside the gene matches. The germline gives CDR1 MNHEY, CDR2 SVGAGI. The CDR3 loop spans 14 amino acids.

The V call is TRBV28, the J call TRBJ1-1; 9 nucleotides match TRBD1. There are 15 residues in the CDR3. Per the germline V gene, CDR1 is MDHEN and CDR2 is SYDVKM. With V trimmed by 5 bases and J by 4 bases, 8 bases remained unmatched. The CDR3: CASSAEQGAVTEAFF. DNA for the CDR3: TGTGCCAGCAGTGCGGAACAGGGGGCGGTCACTGAAGCTTTCTTT.

V usage is TRBV5-1 and J usage is TRBJ1-4; D not resolved. V was shortened by 0 bases and J by 5 bases, with 20 bases between the two germline ends. The CDR3 loop spans 18 amino acids. Per the germline V gene, CDR1 is SGHRS and CDR2 is YFSETQ. The CDR3 DNA sequence: TGCGCCAGCAGCTTGGTTGGCACCCCCGGGGTGGGGAATGAAAAACTGTTTTTT. This codes for CASSLVGTPGVGNEKLFF.

The gene calls are TRBV7-8 and TRBJ2-1, with 9 bases fitting TRBD2. The CDR3 extends over 16 amino acids. Germline V gene sequence: CDR1 SGHVS, CDR2 FQNEAQ. J gave up 4 bases and V 5 bases, and 9 bases lay outside the gene matches. The CDR3 nucleotides read TGTGCCAGCAGCCCCCGGGCTAGCGGGGAGTACAATGAGCAGTTCTTC. Translated: CASSPRASGEYNEQFF.

The chain is built from TRBV7-9 and TRBJ2-5; tentatively, D is TRBD1 (6 bases). V was clipped by 5 bases and J by 2 bases, with 12 bases between them. The V gene's germline CDR1 is SEHNR and CDR2 FQNEAQ (reference sequence). This CDR3 has 14 residues. The CDR3 sequence is CASSTYRDQETQYF. The CDR3 DNA reads TGTGCCAGCAGCACCTACAGGGATCAAGAGACCCAGTACTTC. Together with reference TRBV7-9 and TRBJ2-5, the CDR3 gives the full variable domain: DTGVSQNPRHKITKRGQNVTFRCDPISEHNRLYWYRQTLGQGPEFLTYFQNEAQLEKSRLLSDRFSAERPKGSFSTLEIQRTEQGDSAMYLCASSTYRDQETQYFGPGTRLLVL.

J is TRBJ2-5 and V is TRBV2; a weak D match, TRBD2 (6 bases). Trimming removed 10 bases at V and 3 bases at J, with 18 bases between. Germline values: CDR1 SNHLY, CDR2 FYNNEI. The CDR3 totals 14 residues. The CDR3 coding sequence is TGTGCCACCAAACCGGGACTGGAAAAAGAGACCCAGTACTTC. Protein product: CATKPGLEKETQYF.

The chain combines TRBV5-1 with TRBJ2-2; D gene unclear. Germline V lookup: CDR1 SGHRS, CDR2 YFSETQ. The V gene lost 4 bases and the J gene lost 0 bases, with 10 bases spanning the gap. The CDR3 has 15 amino acids. In DNA, the CDR3 is TGCGCCAGCAGCCCTCGGTCCCCGAACACCGGGGAGCTGTTTTTT. It translates to CASSPRSPNTGELFF.

The chain employs TRBV28 and TRBJ2-7; TRBD2 agrees at 7 bases. The CDR3 is made up of 15 amino acids. The V gene's germline CDR1 is MDHEN and CDR2 SYDVKM. V shed 4 bases, J shed 0 bases, and the junction held 6 bases outside the gene matches. DNA for the CDR3: TGTGCCAGCAGTTCGGGAGGACCGTACTCCTACGAGCAGTACTTC. Protein sequence: CASSSGGPYSYEQYF.

The genes are TRBV24-1 and TRBJ2-1; D gene unclear. Trimming pared 2 bases from V and 5 bases from J, leaving 12 bases between. Germline V gene data show CDR1 as KGHDR and CDR2 as SFDVKD. The CDR3 contains 15 residues. Here the CDR3 reads CATSDSGPLDNEQFF. The CDR3 region has the DNA TGTGCCACCAGTGATTCTGGGCCATTGGACAATGAGCAGTTCTTC.

The chain has TRBV4-2 and TRBJ2-5; TRBD2 matches at 15 bases. Per the germline V gene, CDR1 is LGHNA and CDR2 is YNFKEQ. CDR3 length equals 17 residues. Unmatched junction bases numbered 5, after V lost 0 bases and J lost 6 bases. CDR3 in amino acids: CASSQDLGLAGGQTQYF. The CDR3, as DNA: TGTGCCAGCAGCCAAGATTTAGGACTAGCGGGGGGGCAGACCCAGTACTTC.

This chain connects TRBV12-5 to TRBJ1-1, with a possible D match to TRBD1 (5 bases). Trimming removed 5 bases from V and 4 bases from J, with 11 bases in between. The CDR3 runs 13 residues. Germline assignment: CDR1 LGHNT and CDR2 FRNRAP. CDR3 bases: TGTGCTAGTGGTGGGACTTGGAGCACTGAAGCTTTCTTT. Translating it yields CASGGTWSTEAFF. Full variable domain (outside the CDR3, taken from reference TRBV12-5 and TRBJ1-1): DARVTQTPRHKVTEMGQEVTMRCQPILGHNTVFWYRQTMMQGLELLAYFRNRAPLDDSGMPKDRFSAEMPDATLATLKIQPSEPRDSAVYFCASGGTWSTEAFFGQGTRLTVV.

CDR3 coding DNA: TGTGCCAGCAGGGGGACTAGCGGGGAGACCCAGTACTTC. It yields the protein CASRGTSGETQYF. The rearrangement links TRBV28 to TRBJ2-5, with 12 bases aligning to TRBD2. Unmatched junction bases numbered 1, after V lost 6 bases and J lost 5 bases. This CDR3 is built from 13 residues. Germline CDR1 reads MDHEN; CDR2 reads SYDVKM. Complete variable domain (other parts from reference TRBV28 and TRBJ2-5): DVKVTQSSRYLVKRTGEKVFLECVQDMDHENMFWYRQDPGLGLRLIYFSYDVKMKEKGDIPEGYSVSREKKERFSLILESASTNQTSMYLCASRGTSGETQYFGPGTRLLVL.

The chain employs TRBV2 and TRBJ2-2; D gene unclear. Germline assignment: CDR1 SNHLY and CDR2 FYNNEI. V was trimmed by 5 bases and J by 4 bases, leaving 8 bases between them. The CDR3 spans 13 residues. CDR3 loop: CASSPDITGELFF. CDR3 in DNA: TGTGCCAGCAGTCCTGACATCACCGGGGAGCTGTTTTTT.

The chain is built from TRBV3-1 (or the pseudogene TRBV3-2) and TRBJ2-3; TRBD2 is a possible D gene (5 bases). The CDR3 totals 12 residues. The V end lost 4 bases, the J end lost 5 bases, and 7 bases lay between the germline ends. Germline-derived CDR1 and CDR2 are LGHDT and YNNKEL (reference sequence). CDR3 nucleotide sequence: TGTGCCAGCAGCCTTAGCGTAGATACGCAGTATTTT. This translates into CASSLSVDTQYF.